These T cell receptor beta chains were read from a single sample in a study of response to subunit inactivated influenza vaccine. TCRdb re-analysed the RT-PCR reads in MiXCR, keeping a single row per CDR3 protein. The sample gives 600,000 to 850,000 distinct CDR3 sequences, about 14% of which show up once; roughly 7.2% is in the top ten. The specimen was PBMCs from blood, collected about 14 days before vaccination. Receptor source: a man aged 45-65 years who received an inactivated influenza vaccine. CDR3s include the opening cysteine and the closing phenylalanine or tryptophan. A D gene is named only where the DNA matches it firmly. Clone size is shown for a subset of rows, as once, few, many or a class of expanded clone.

D,V,J,size,DNA,CDR3
TRBD1,TRBV6-1,TRBJ1-5,few,TGTGCCAGCAGTAAAACCGGGACAGGGAAAAATCAGCCCCAGCATTTT,CASSKTGTGKNQPQHF
NA,TRBV5-1,TRBJ2-5,many,TGCGCCAGCAGCTCAAGTTCGGGACGGGACCAAGAGACCCAGTACTTC,CASSSSSGRDQETQYF
TRBD2,TRBV7-6,TRBJ2-7,few,TGTGCCAGCAGCTTTCGACCTACTAGGGGCAGGGAGGGCTACGAGCAGTACTTC,CASSFRPTRGREGYEQYF
NA,TRBV20-1,TRBJ1-6,few,TGCAGTGCTAGGTCAGGGGTGGAATATAATTCACCCCTCCACTTT,CSARSGVEYNSPLHF
NA,TRBV6-1,TRBJ2-5,NA,TGTGCCAGCAGTCGCCACGGGGGCGATGGAGAGACCCAGTACTTC,CASSRHGGDGETQYF
NA,TRBV19,TRBJ1-4,many,TGTGCCAGTAGTTGGACGGGAAATGAAAAACTGTTTTTT,CASSWTGNEKLFF
NA,TRBV12-3/TRBV12-4,TRBJ1-1,many,TGTGCCAGCAGTTTAAGGCAGGGGAGCACTGAAGCTTTCTTT,CASSLRQGSTEAFF
TRBD2,TRBV20-1,TRBJ2-3,few,TGCAGTGCTATTCGTCGAGCGGGGGGTTGGACAGATACGCAGTATTTT,CSAIRRAGGWTDTQYF
NA,TRBV7-2,TRBJ2-1,few,TGTGCCAGCAGCCTTCCCAAGAACCTCTACAATGAGCAGTTCTTC,CASSLPKNLYNEQFF
NA,TRBV13,TRBJ1-2,NA,TGTGCCAGCAGCTCACGGGACACTAACTATGGCTACACCTTC,CASSSRDTNYGYTF
TRBD1,TRBV10-2,TRBJ1-2,NA,TGCGCCAGCACGTCCGGGACAGCTTCATATGGCTACACCTTC,CASTSGTASYGYTF
TRBD1,TRBV3-1,TRBJ2-2,NA,TGTGCCAGCAGCCAAGGGTTAGGGGGCCCCACCGGGGAGCTGTTTTTT,CASSQGLGGPTGELFF